The 3 T cell receptor beta chains given below trace back to one sample, sequenced in a study of cytomegalovirus exposure and HLA in healthy donors. The PCR was carried out with 60 Vbeta primers and 13 Jbeta primers. TCRdb keeps only in-frame clones here, not all; method: immunoSEQ multiplex PCR. The data hold over 90,000 clones, with under 85% observed a single time. The material sequenced was PBMCs. These receptor sequences come from a female donor in good health and CMV-seropositive.

The chain links TRBV9 to TRBJ2-1; 13 bases match TRBD2. CDR1 and CDR2 from the germline V gene are SGDLS and YYNGEE. V dropped 4 bases and J dropped 7; count of bases not matched to a gene: 5. CDR3 length equals 15 residues. The CDR3 loop reads CASSPGLAGDNEQFF. CDR3 DNA: TGTGCCAGCAGCCCCGGACTAGCGGGAGATAATGAGCAGTTCTTC.

The chain links TRBV7-3 to TRBJ2-1; TRBD1 matches 8 bases. Germline CDR1 and CDR2: SGHTA and FQGTGA. The CDR3 extends over 13 amino acids. The trim removed 5 bases at V and 9 bases at J, leaving 6 bases unmatched. DNA for the CDR3: TGTGCCAGCAGCATCGACAGGGGCGGTGAGCAGTTCTTC. Encoded protein: CASSIDRGGEQFF.

V gene TRBV7-2 combines with J gene TRBJ2-3; D is unresolved. Trimming pared 2 bases from V and 1 base from J, leaving 10 bases between. Germline V CDR1 and CDR2: SGHTA, FQGNSA. The CDR3 covers 15 residues. CDR3 sequence: CASSLSLSGTDTQYF. CDR3 bases: TGTGCCAGCAGCTTATCACTCTCCGGCACAGATACGCAGTATTTT.